What follows describes a single T cell receptor beta chain. The data are from a study of blood T cells in healthy people across ages. The germline gives CDR1 SQVTM, CDR2 ANQGSEA. V was pared by 6 bases and J by 5 bases, with 4 bases of the junction left unmatched. This CDR3 region has 12 residues. Alongside a J-beta primer mix, a sample-barcoded 5' primer served in a second PCR lasting about 7 to 11 cycles. Per sample, CDR3-containing paired-end reads numbered at least 2.5 million. TCRdb ran MiXCR on the 5' RACE reads and lists one entry per CDR3 protein. This repertoire shows over a million distinct CDR3 sequences, around 45% found once; its top ten account for approximately 17%.

The chain links TRBV29-1 to TRBJ2-3; 8 nucleotides match TRBD2. The sample taken for sequencing was blood. The sequence derives from an older woman in good health. The CDR3 bases are TGCAGCGTCGCCAGCGGGAGAGATACGCAGTATTTT. Translated, it gives CSVASGRDTQYF.